Below, 29 T cell receptor beta chains from the same sample are listed, as sequenced in a study of CD8 T cells in ankylosing spondylitis. TCRdb ran MiXCR on the 5' RACE reads and lists one entry per CDR3 protein. The repertoire consists of about 240,000 distinct CDR3 sequences, with around 7.8% occurring once and the leading ten covering approximately 7%. The sample taken for sequencing was blood, either unsorted or a sorted T cell fraction (not recorded which). Source of these receptors: a male donor with ankylosing spondylitis or in good health (not recorded which).

This clonotype was seen repeatedly, ten times or more. The chain joins TRBV12-3 or TRBV12-4 to TRBJ2-7; 8 bases fit TRBD2. The CDR3 runs 14 residues. Trimming took 3 bases from V and 3 from J; bases not matched to a gene: 4. CDR3 loop: CASSFYGRGYEQYF. The CDR3 DNA reads TGTGCCAGCAGTTTTTACGGGAGGGGCTACGAGCAGTACTTC.

This chain joins TRBV19 and TRBJ2-1; D uncertain. CDR1 and CDR2 from the germline V gene are LNHDA and SQIVND (reference sequence). Trimming removed 7 bases from V and 8 bases from J, with 15 bases in between. The CDR3 is 13 amino acids. In nucleotides, the CDR3 is TGTGCCAGTACGGAGATGGGTACGGATGAGCAGTTCTTC. Amino acids: CASTEMGTDEQFF.

The chain uses TRBV6-4 and TRBJ2-2, with 9 bases that match TRBD1. CDR3 size: 13 residues. Germline loops: CDR1 MRHNA, CDR2 SNTAGT. The CDR3 loop is CGTTGGGPGELFF. The CDR3 DNA sequence: TGTGGCACCACAGGGGGCGGGCCCGGGGAGCTGTTTTTT.

The sample holds many counts of this clonotype. The V call is TRBV20-1, the J call TRBJ2-5; D might be TRBD1 or TRBD2, each matching 6 bases. The CDR3 has 15 residues. CDR1 is DFQATT, CDR2 SNEGSKA, per germline (reference sequence). V lost 6 bases and J 2 bases, leaving 19 bases between the germline ends. DNA for the CDR3: TGCAGTGCCAGCGTTAATGGGGGGCTGCAAGAGACCCAGTACTTC. Its translation is CSASVNGGLQETQYF.

The V gene is TRBV5-6, the J gene TRBJ1-2, with TRBD1 matching 9 bases. CDR1 is SGHDT, CDR2 YYEEEE, per germline. V shed 4 bases and J 5 bases; nucleotides not matched to a gene: 12. The CDR3 consists of 16 residues. CDR3 protein: CASSRDEDRGIYGYTF. The CDR3 DNA reads as TGTGCCAGCAGCCGGGACGAGGACAGGGGTATATATGGCTACACCTTC.

This clonotype showed up many times. The chain carries TRBV5-1 and TRBJ2-1; no definite D call. The CDR3 loop spans 14 amino acids. Trimming took off 10 bases at V and 6 bases at J, with 20 bases between the two ends. Germline loops: CDR1 SGHRS, CDR2 YFSETQ. The CDR3 sequence is CASRIFFLGNEQFF. The CDR3 region has the DNA TGCGCCTCTCGGATTTTCTTCTTGGGCAATGAGCAGTTCTTC.

In the case of this clonotype: Possible read error: a much larger clone is one base away. This chain links TRBV7-9 with TRBJ2-5; D ambiguous. Germline CDR1 SEHNR, CDR2 FQNEAQ (reference sequence). CDR3 size: 14 residues. Trimming stripped 8 bases from V and 1 base from J, with 14 bases between. The DNA of the CDR3 is TGTGCCAGCGCCGTTAGTGAGCTCCAAGAGACCCAGTACTTC. This sequence encodes CASAVSELQETQYF.

In its sample, this clonotype was seen a few times. V is TRBV7-9 and J is TRBJ1-6, with a weak D call TRBD1 (6 bases). Germline V gene sequence: CDR1 SEHNR, CDR2 FQNEAQ (reference sequence). Trimming took 5 bases from V and 8 from J, leaving 22 bases between them. The CDR3 covers 17 residues. The chain's CDR3 is CASSRSRERGSYSPLHF. The DNA of the CDR3 is TGTGCCAGCAGCCGCTCTAGGGAAAGGGGGTCATATTCACCCCTCCACTTT. The whole variable domain, remainder taken from reference TRBV7-9 and TRBJ1-6, is DTGVSQNPRHKITKRGQNVTFRCDPISEHNRLYWYRQTLGQGPEFLTYFQNEAQLEKSRLLSDRFSAERPKGSFSTLEIQRTEQGDSAMYLCASSRSRERGSYSPLHFGNGTRLTVT.

This clonotype has at least ten counts. V usage is TRBV7-3 and J usage is TRBJ2-1; D gene unclear. Germline loops: CDR1 SGHTA, CDR2 FQGTGA. The CDR3 length is 17 residues. V shed 0 bases and J shed 6 bases, with 18 bases lying between them. In DNA, the CDR3 is TGTGCCAGCAGCTTAACGGCCGGGCCTACTGTACGCAATGAGCAGTTCTTC. Amino acid sequence: CASSLTAGPTVRNEQFF.

This clonotype was seen at least ten times. CDR3 in amino acids: CASSVQAGGYEQYF. In DNA form, the CDR3 reads TGTGCCAGCAGCGTTCAAGCGGGAGGATACGAGCAGTACTTC. The rearrangement joins TRBV9 to TRBJ2-7, with 9 bases lining up with TRBD2. The CDR3 sequence is 14 residues long. J lost 4 bases, V lost 2 bases, and 4 bases had no gene match. Germline CDR1 SGDLS, CDR2 YYNGEE.

In this sample, this clonotype turned up many times. The chain combines TRBV15 with TRBJ2-7; no definite D call. Germline V lookup: CDR1 LNHNV, CDR2 YYDKDF (reference sequence). CDR3 length: 13 amino acids. Trimming removed 1 base at V and 4 bases at J, with 8 bases between. The CDR3 nucleotides are TGTGCCACCAGCAGAGCTGGTGAATACGAGCAGTACTTC. Its translation: CATSRAGEYEQYF.

This clonotype was counted at least ten times. This rearrangement joins TRBV7-9 to TRBJ2-5; D is unclear. The CDR3 has 14 residues. The germline gives CDR1 SEHNR, CDR2 FQNEAQ (reference sequence). With 1 base removed from V and 3 bases from J, the gap between germline ends came to 9 bases. The CDR3 here is CASSLVPEKETQYF. In nucleotides, the CDR3 is TGTGCCAGCAGCTTAGTTCCGGAAAAAGAGACCCAGTACTTC.

This clonotype was recorded many times. The V and J genes are TRBV4-3 and TRBJ1-5; D is uncertain. V gave up 0 bases and J gave up 1 base, with 7 bases separating them. The V gene's germline CDR1 is LGHNA and CDR2 YSLEER. CDR3 length equals 15 residues. CDR3 in DNA: TGCGCCAGCAGCCAAGATGATGCGAGCAATCAGCCCCAGCATTTT. Protein: CASSQDDASNQPQHF.

This clonotype was counted ten times or more. The chain carries TRBV7-3 and TRBJ1-1, with D unclear. Trimming removed 1 base from V and 0 bases from J, with 6 bases in between. The germline CDR1 and CDR2 sequences are SGHTA and FQGTGA. The CDR3 consists of 14 residues. CDR3 loop: CASSLMRLNTEAFF. As DNA, the CDR3 is TGTGCCAGCAGCTTAATGAGGTTGAACACTGAAGCTTTCTTT.

A word on this clonotype: A much larger clone lies one base from this, so it may be a read error. This chain connects TRBV7-9 to TRBJ1-4, with a weak D call TRBD1 (5 bases). The CDR3 extends over 15 amino acids. Germline CDR1 reads SEHNR; CDR2 reads FQNEAQ (reference sequence). The CDR3 loop is CAGSFLGRTNEKLFF. In DNA, the CDR3 is TGTGCCGGCAGCTTCCTCGGACGGACAAATGAAAAACTGTTTTTT.

The chain couples TRBV7-2 to TRBJ2-5; possible D gene TRBD2, 6 bases. This CDR3 has 13 residues. Trimming cost V 6 bases and J 0 bases, with 8 bases left between them. Germline values: CDR1 SGHTA, CDR2 FQGNSA. DNA for the CDR3: TGTGCCAGCAGGTGGGGGGACCAAGAGACCCAGTACTTC. Translation gives CASRWGDQETQYF.

This clonotype was seen more than once but under ten times. V usage is TRBV3-1 and J usage is TRBJ2-7; weak D call: TRBD1 (5 bases). Between the trimmed V and J ends, which lost 4 bases and 3 bases, there was a span of 16 bases. The germline V gene has CDR1 LGHDT and CDR2 YNNKEL (reference sequence). The length of the CDR3 is 15 residues. The DNA of the CDR3 is TGTGCCAGCAGCCCGTTGGGGCCAGGCGACTACGAGCAGTACTTC. Residues: CASSPLGPGDYEQYF.

This clonotype appeared many times. The rearrangement uses TRBV6-2 or TRBV6-3 and TRBJ2-1; 12 bases are a match to TRBD2. Trimming cost V 5 bases and J 10 bases; bases outside gene matches: 6. CDR1 is MNHEY, CDR2 SVGEGT, per germline. The length of the CDR3 is 14 residues. The CDR3 here is CASSASGGAGEQFF. CDR3 sequence (DNA): TGTGCCAGCAGTGCTAGCGGGGGGGCCGGAGAGCAGTTCTTC.

The V gene is TRBV29-1, the J gene TRBJ1-2; TRBD1 is a possible D gene (6 bases). V dropped 5 bases and J dropped 8 bases, with 18 bases sitting between them. The CDR3 loop spans 13 amino acids. The germline V gene has CDR1 SQVTM and CDR2 ANQGSEA. The CDR3 coding sequence is TGCAGCGTTCCAGGGGCGCTCGGGGTCGGCTACACCTTC. Its protein product is CSVPGALGVGYTF.

This clonotype occurred a few times. The V and J genes are TRBV29-1 and TRBJ2-7, with a possible D match to TRBD1 (5 bases). Per germline, CDR1 SQVTM and CDR2 ANQGSEA. V dropped 7 bases and J dropped 5 bases, with 12 bases sitting between them. The CDR3 is made up of 11 amino acids. CDR3 coding DNA: TGCAGCGCTCGTGAAGGGGACGAGCAGTACTTC. It codes for CSAREGDEQYF.

At least ten counts were recorded for this clonotype. The chain recombines TRBV20-1 with TRBJ1-1; D ambiguous. CDR1 is DFQATT and CDR2 is SNEGSKA in the germline V gene (reference sequence). This CDR3 region has 12 residues. Between the trimmed V and J ends, which lost 2 bases and 8 bases, there was a span of 12 bases. The CDR3 here is CSARSGWVEAFF. The CDR3 DNA reads as TGCAGTGCTAGATCGGGGTGGGTCGAAGCTTTCTTT.

This clonotype came up many times. The chain combines TRBV7-2 with TRBJ2-5, with unresolved D. Germline V gene lookup returns CDR1 SGHTA and CDR2 FQGNSA. The CDR3 is 11 amino acids. The V end lost 5 bases, the J end lost 4 bases, and 5 bases lay between the germline ends. The CDR3 nucleotides read TGTGCCAGCAGCGTAATAGAGACCCAGTACTTC. Its translation: CASSVIETQYF. Based on the CDR3 plus reference TRBV7-2 and TRBJ2-5, the full variable domain is GAGVSQSPSNKVTEKGKDVELRCDPISGHTALYWYRQSLGQGLEFLIYFQGNSAPDKSGLPSDRFSAERTGGSVSTLTIQRTQQEDSAVYLCASSVIETQYFGPGTRLLVL.

This clonotype was observed many times. The rearrangement links TRBV14 to TRBJ2-3; weak D call: TRBD1 (5 bases). The V and J ends lost 2 bases and 1 base respectively, with 10 bases between them. In germline, CDR1 is SGHDN, CDR2 FVKESK. CDR3 size: 15 residues. The chain's CDR3 is CASSQWAGRTDTQYF. CDR3 DNA: TGTGCCAGCAGCCAATGGGCAGGGCGCACAGATACGCAGTATTTT.

This clonotype was picked up a small number of times. J is TRBJ2-1 and V is TRBV12-3 or TRBV12-4; 8 bases agree with TRBD2. The CDR3 is made up of 16 amino acids. V shed 3 bases, J shed 6 bases, and the junction held 10 bases outside the gene matches. CDR3 bases: TGTGCCAGCAGTTTCCCTACGGGGGGGCTGAGCAATGAGCAGTTCTTC. This gives the protein CASSFPTGGLSNEQFF.

At least ten counts were recorded for this clonotype. The chain links TRBV7-9 to TRBJ2-7; TRBD1 is a possible D gene (6 bases). The length of the CDR3 is 15 residues. The germline CDR1 and CDR2 sequences are SEHNR and FQNEAQ (reference sequence). Trimming removed 5 bases from V and 2 bases from J, with 16 bases in between. CDR3: CASSITGYSAYEQYF. CDR3 DNA sequence: TGTGCCAGCAGCATAACAGGGTACAGTGCCTACGAGCAGTACTTC.

Many counts were recorded for this clonotype. CDR3 sequence (DNA): TGTGCCAGCAGCTTAAGTGAAACGGCAGTACTCCAGCATGGCTACACCTTC. Translated, it gives CASSLSETAVLQHGYTF. V gene TRBV7-9 combines with J gene TRBJ1-2; D not certain. Looked up from germline, CDR1 is SEHNR and CDR2 is FQNEAQ (reference sequence). The CDR3 sequence is 17 residues long. V was clipped by 2 bases and J by 6 bases, with 22 bases between them.

There are a few counts of this clonotype. V and J are TRBV9 and TRBJ1-6; possible D gene TRBD1, 5 bases. V lost 0 bases and J 10 bases, leaving 14 bases between the germline ends. Per germline, CDR1 SGDLS and CDR2 YYNGEE. CDR3 length equals 15 residues. CDR3 in amino acids: CASSVGVGQDSPLHF. The CDR3 DNA reads as TGTGCCAGCAGCGTAGGCGTGGGGCAGGACTCACCCCTCCACTTT.

The table lists this clonotype with many counts. The V call is TRBV3-1, the J call TRBJ1-2, with 7 bases that match TRBD1. Germline-derived CDR1 and CDR2 are LGHDT and YNNKEL (reference sequence). The CDR3 loop spans 15 amino acids. V was pared by 4 bases and J by 1 base, with 6 bases of the junction left unmatched. CDR3 bases: TGTGCCAGCAGCCCTGGACAGGCAAATAACTATGGCTACACCTTC. Protein: CASSPGQANNYGYTF.

This clonotype was recorded at least ten times. The chain joins TRBV10-3 to TRBJ2-5; weak D call: TRBD2 (5 bases). Germline V CDR1 and CDR2: ENHRY, SYGVKD. V lost 6 bases and J lost 9, with 11 bases in between. The length of the CDR3 is 11 residues. The CDR3, as DNA: TGTGCCATCAGCGAGGGTCAGGCCCAGTACTTC. The encoded protein is CAISEGQAQYF.